The entry that follows covers one TCR beta chain sequence. Its antigen is as yet unknown. Authors' data handling: Filtering of immunoSEQ junctional sequences could not match full-length read filtering. Clones were sequenced by immunoSEQ multiplex PCR, and TCRdb holds only the in-frame ones, with some missing. D and trimming were read from the DNA, whereas the V and J calls and clone size are those reported in that table. The sample includes more than 550,000 clones, roughly two thirds of them seen just once. Investigators divided CD4+ cells into CD45RA+ naive and CD45RA-negative memory subsets. Trimming took off 1 base at V and 4 bases at J, with 7 bases between the two ends. The CDR3 is 14 amino acids. In germline, CDR1 is MDHEN, CDR2 SYDVKM. This record belongs to a study of shared clonotypes between healthy human individuals. The wider study: Researchers assigned three CD4 naive, three CD4 memory, two CD8 naive and one CD8 memory plate to each donor.

The study's findings and limits: Blood alone was sampled, and tissue repertoires likely differ.

The chain couples TRBV28 to TRBJ1-4; no clear D. The sequence was obtained from a woman under 40 in good health. The sequencing sample was made of memory CD4+ T cells sorted from blood. Subset: CD45RA-negative fraction. The CDR3 DNA sequence: TGTGCCAGCAGTTTATCTCAGAGTAATGAAAAACTGTTTTTT. Translating it yields CASSLSQSNEKLFF. Filled out from reference TRBV28 and TRBJ1-4, the complete variable domain reads DVKVTQSSRYLVKRTGEKVFLECVQDMDHENMFWYRQDPGLGLRLIYFSYDVKMKEKGDIPEGYSVSREKKERFSLILESASTNQTSMYLCASSLSQSNEKLFFGSGTQLSVL.